The present T cell receptor (beta chain) was sequenced within a study of graft-versus-host responses after intestinal transplantation. Looking at the study overall: Transplants were multivisceral, liver-intestinal, or isolated intestinal.

Germline V gives CDR1 SNHLY, CDR2 FYNNEI. This CDR3 region has 15 residues. Trimming removed 0 bases from V and 8 bases from J, with 16 bases in between. Using immunoSEQ multiplex PCR, the repertoire was profiled, and TCRdb retains in-frame clones only, with some absent. The sample holds 89,000 or so clones, approximately 82% seen once. Findings and limits, study-wide: High graft-versus-host to host-versus-graft clonal ratios were seen in allografts of patients with graft-donor T cell macrochimerism. Recipient bone marrow held GvH clones, some seen earlier in ileum or blood.

To note about this clone: Its antigen is not known.

This chain uses TRBV2 with TRBJ2-5; no reliable D call. The clonotype originates from a human donor who received an intestinal transplant. The sequenced sample was unstimulated CD4+ T cells sorted from spleen or lymph node cells, obtained before intestinal transplant. In nucleotides, the CDR3 is TGTGCCAGCAGTGAAGCGGGCTACGATTACCACACCCAGTACTTC. Translating it yields CASSEAGYDYHTQYF.